The 23 T cell receptor beta chains in this list originate from one sample, sequenced in a study of PD-1 blockade in classical Hodgkin lymphoma. This table comes from immunoSEQ multiplex PCR, and its TCRdb copy is limited to in-frame clones, with some not included. The data contain about 36,000 clones, around 89% of them seen just once; the ten biggest clones take up around 0.2%. Time point of the sample: newly diagnosed, previously untreated cHL patient sample. Thawed PBMCs yielded CD4+ T cells through magnetic negative selection. Sequenced material: CD4+ T cells from blood. All receptors come from a human donor with classical Hodgkin lymphoma.

J is TRBJ1-1 and V is TRBV5-1, with 7 bases aligning to TRBD1. Germline CDR1 is SGHRS and CDR2 is YFSETQ. The length of the CDR3 is 16 residues. Losses at the gene ends were 4 bases for V and 2 bases for J; bases not matched to a gene: 11. The CDR3 here is CASSPGTASLNTEAFF. CDR3 DNA: TGCGCCAGCAGCCCTGGGACAGCATCTTTAAACACTGAAGCTTTCTTT.

The chain links TRBV7-9 to TRBJ2-7; D gene unclear. Germline V lookup: CDR1 SEHNR, CDR2 FQNEAQ (reference sequence). The V end lost 4 bases, the J end lost 2 bases, and 18 bases lay between the germline ends. This CDR3 region has 16 residues. The CDR3 DNA reads as TGTGCCAGCAGCTCCTCTGACCTGGGTGTCCCCTACGAGCAGTACTTC. This encodes CASSSSDLGVPYEQYF.

CDR3 nucleotide sequence: TGTGCCAGCAGCTTGGCCCCAGCGGGGACTAACACCGGGGAGCTGTTTTTT. Translating gives CASSLAPAGTNTGELFF. The chain links TRBV5-4 to TRBJ2-2; 7 positions agree with TRBD2. The CDR3 length is 17 residues. The ends lost 0 bases at V and 2 bases at J; junction bases unmatched: 7. The germline gives CDR1 SGHNT, CDR2 YYREEE (reference sequence).

This chain connects TRBV7-2 to TRBJ2-5, with TRBD2 identical over 9 bases. J gave up 5 bases and V 0 bases, and 1 base lay outside the gene matches. This CDR3 is 14 amino acids long. Germline lookup yields CDR1 SGHTA and CDR2 FQGNSA. CDR3 coding DNA: TGTGCCAGCAGCTTAGCCAGCGGGAGGGAGACCCAGTACTTC. Protein: CASSLASGRETQYF.

The chain links TRBV29-1 to TRBJ1-3, with D tentatively TRBD1 (6 bases). Trimming shortened V by 4 bases and J by 4 bases, and 23 bases separated the two germline ends. The length of the CDR3 is 17 residues. Germline CDR1 reads SQVTM; CDR2 reads ANQGSEA. The CDR3 protein is CSVVESGGAGRGNTIYF. As DNA, the CDR3 is TGCAGCGTTGTGGAGTCGGGGGGCGCGGGCAGGGGAAACACCATATATTTT.

The chain carries TRBV7-8 and TRBJ1-5; perhaps TRBD1 as D (5 bases). This CDR3 is 13 amino acids long. The V and J ends lost 1 base and 5 bases respectively, with 6 bases between them. The germline V gene has CDR1 SGHVS and CDR2 FQNEAQ. CDR3: CASSLGGDQPQHF. As DNA, the CDR3 is TGTGCCAGCAGCTTAGGGGGGGATCAGCCCCAGCATTTT.

The chain couples TRBV5-6 to TRBJ2-2, with a weak D call TRBD2 (6 bases). Per germline, CDR1 SGHDT and CDR2 YYEEEE. This CDR3 contains 15 residues. Trimming removed 4 bases from V and 7 bases from J, with 17 bases in between. CDR3 in DNA: TGTGCCAGCAGCCCCCGGGACTTTGGGATCGGGGAGCTGTTTTTT. Amino acid sequence: CASSPRDFGIGELFF.

The chain links TRBV7-9 to TRBJ1-1; D not resolved. From germline, CDR1 is SEHNR and CDR2 FQNEAQ (reference sequence). The CDR3 consists of 13 residues. V lost 2 bases and J 1 base, leaving 5 bases between the germline ends. CDR3 loop: CASSLTANTEAFF. The CDR3 DNA is TGTGCCAGCAGCTTAACAGCGAACACTGAAGCTTTCTTT.

The chain combines TRBV5-1 with TRBJ1-1; D is possibly TRBD1 (6 bases). Trimming took 4 bases from V and 1 from J, leaving 11 bases between them. Germline CDR1 and CDR2: SGHRS and YFSETQ. The CDR3 has 14 residues. CDR3 region: CASSLGAPNTEAFF. Here the CDR3 DNA reads TGCGCCAGCAGCCTGGGGGCACCGAACACTGAAGCTTTCTTT. Combining the CDR3 with reference TRBV5-1 and TRBJ1-1 gives the whole variable domain KAGVTQTPRYLIKTRGQQVTLSCSPISGHRSVSWYQQTPGQGLQFLFEYFSETQRNKGNFPGRFSGRQFSNSRSEMNVSTLELGDSALYLCASSLGAPNTEAFFGQGTRLTVV.

The rearrangement uses TRBV13 and TRBJ2-7; D call uncertain. Germline lookup yields CDR1 PRHDT and CDR2 FYEKMQ (reference sequence). The CDR3 has 15 amino acids. V shed 5 bases and J shed 2 bases, with 16 bases lying between them. CDR3 DNA: TGTGCCAGCAGCCTCCGCGCCATGAGTACCTACGAGCAGTACTTC. It yields the protein CASSLRAMSTYEQYF.

This sequence joins TRBV11-2 and TRBJ2-1; 7 bases line up with TRBD1. The CDR3 runs 14 residues. With V trimmed by 5 bases and J by 10 bases, 11 bases remained unmatched. CDR1 is SGHAT and CDR2 is FQNNGV in the germline V gene. DNA for the CDR3: TGTGCCAGCAGCCCGGCCTGGCAGGGGGTCGAGCAGTTCTTC. This translates into CASSPAWQGVEQFF. The entire variable domain, with the rest obtained from reference TRBV11-2 and TRBJ2-1, is as follows: EAGVAQSPRYKIIEKRQSVAFWCNPISGHATLYWYQQILGQGPKLLIQFQNNGVVDDSQLPKDRFSAERLKGVDSTLKIQPAKLEDSAVYLCASSPAWQGVEQFFGPGTRLTVL.

This chain uses TRBV18 with TRBJ1-2; TRBD1 matches at 9 bases. V lost 3 bases, J lost 4 bases, and 6 bases stayed unmatched. The CDR3 loop spans 15 amino acids. Germline values: CDR1 KGHSH, CDR2 LQKENI. CDR3 amino acids: CASSPPGQGPYGYTF. Here the CDR3 DNA reads TGTGCCAGCTCACCCCCGGGACAGGGTCCCTATGGCTACACCTTC.

The CDR3 protein is CASSVEGGLGNTIYF. As DNA, the CDR3 is TGTGCCAGCAGCGTAGAGGGGGGCTTAGGAAACACCATATATTTT. V usage is TRBV9 and J usage is TRBJ1-3; D possibly corresponds to TRBD1 (6 bases). Trimming removed 0 bases at V and 4 bases at J, with 11 bases between. The CDR3 has 15 residues. Looked up from germline, CDR1 is SGDLS and CDR2 is YYNGEE.

This clone was seen once. The chain has TRBV5-4 and TRBJ2-3; TRBD2 matches 11 bases. The CDR3 is 16 residues long. The J segment lost 2 bases and the V segment lost 3 bases, leaving 5 bases of the junction unmatched. Germline values: CDR1 SGHNT, CDR2 YYREEE (reference sequence). The CDR3 bases are TGTGCCAGCAGCTGGGGACTAGCGGCACCCACAGATACGCAGTATTTT. This translates into CASSWGLAAPTDTQYF.

This chain joins TRBV18 and TRBJ1-1; D gene ambiguous. Germline V gives CDR1 KGHSH, CDR2 LQKENI. The CDR3 consists of 15 residues. Trimming pared 1 base from V and 1 base from J, leaving 10 bases between. This CDR3 reads CASSPLVNSNTEAFF. The CDR3, as DNA: TGTGCCAGCTCACCACTGGTGAATTCGAACACTGAAGCTTTCTTT. Supplemented by reference TRBV18 and TRBJ1-1, the full variable domain reads NAGVMQNPRHLVRRRGQEARLRCSPMKGHSHVYWYRQLPEEGLKFMVYLQKENIIDESGMPKERFSAEFPKEGPSILRIQQVVRGDSAAYFCASSPLVNSNTEAFFGQGTRLTVV.

The rearrangement joins TRBV10-3 to TRBJ2-5; the D gene is possibly TRBD1 (6 bases). Trimming took off 5 bases at V and 4 bases at J, with 11 bases between the two ends. Germline values: CDR1 ENHRY, CDR2 SYGVKD. The CDR3 extends over 13 amino acids. The CDR3 DNA is TGTGCCATCAGTCACAGGGTATTAGAGACCCAGTACTTC. Translated: CAISHRVLETQYF.

This chain joins TRBV5-5 and TRBJ2-1; 9 bases are shared with TRBD2. Germline values: CDR1 SGHKS, CDR2 YYEKEE (reference sequence). The CDR3 is 17 amino acids. The V segment lost 2 bases and the J segment 8 bases; nucleotides outside the gene matches: 14. The CDR3 here is CASSLNPAGGRRDEQFF. The DNA for the CDR3 is TGTGCCAGCAGCTTAAACCCAGCGGGAGGAAGACGGGATGAGCAGTTCTTC.

The chain is built from TRBV5-1 and TRBJ2-5; TRBD2 aligns across 8 bases. The CDR3 runs 15 residues. The germline V gene has CDR1 SGHRS and CDR2 YFSETQ. Unmatched junction bases numbered 10, after V lost 4 bases and J lost 5 bases. The CDR3 DNA is TGCGCCAGCAGCATCCGAGCGGGAGAAGAGGAGACCCAGTACTTC. Its translation: CASSIRAGEEETQYF.

The chain recombines TRBV6-1 with TRBJ1-1; 10 bases align to TRBD1. Germline lookup yields CDR1 MNHNS and CDR2 SASEGT. CDR3 size: 16 residues. The trim removed 4 bases at V and 4 bases at J, leaving 9 bases unmatched. The CDR3 region is CASSVSPGTGVTEAFF. The CDR3 DNA reads TGTGCCAGCAGTGTCTCCCCGGGGACAGGGGTCACTGAAGCTTTCTTT.

This clone has a single count. This sequence joins TRBV5-1 and TRBJ2-6, with a weak D call TRBD2 (5 bases). This CDR3 comprises 14 residues. V was pared by 7 bases and J by 0 bases, with 8 bases between. Germline V gene lookup returns CDR1 SGHRS and CDR2 YFSETQ. In nucleotides, the CDR3 is TGCGCCAGCGAACGGGACTCTGGGGCCAACGTCCTGACTTTC. Translating it yields CASERDSGANVLTF.

The chain uses TRBV10-2 and TRBJ2-3; possible D gene TRBD2, 5 bases. CDR3 length equals 18 residues. Trimming left V 8 bases short and J 4 bases short, with 28 bases between. Germline V gene lookup returns CDR1 WSHSY and CDR2 SAAADI. Here the CDR3 reads CASSFWMQRGAAADTQYF. In nucleotides, the CDR3 is TGCGCCAGCTCTTTCTGGATGCAACGGGGTGCCGCGGCAGATACGCAGTATTTT.

This clone was seen more than once but under ten times. The chain uses TRBV19 and TRBJ1-6; D is unclear. V was trimmed by 1 base and J by 5 bases, leaving 12 bases between them. Per the germline V gene, CDR1 is LNHDA and CDR2 is SQIVND (reference sequence). This CDR3 is built from 16 residues. CDR3 coding DNA: TGTGCCAGTAGTATAGTCGGGCAGCTAGATAATTCACCCCTCCACTTT. Protein product: CASSIVGQLDNSPLHF.

The chain joins TRBV21-1 to TRBJ2-1; the D call of TRBD1 is as the table states it, not checked on the DNA. TRBV21-1 is tagged as a pseudogene. The CDR3 length is 16 residues. The CDR3 bases are TGTGCCAGCAGCAAAGGGGGACAGGGGGTCTCGAATGAGCAGTTCTTC. Translation: CASSKGGQGVSNEQFF.